The 25 T cell receptor beta chains given below trace back to one sample, sequenced in a study of blood T cells in healthy people across ages (dated by TCRdb to 2015 to 2017). The protocol used for the library was 5' RACE. The instrument was an Illumina HiSeq 2500. The second PCR ran for about 6 to 12 cycles and used a J-beta primer mix along with a sample-barcoded 5' primer. TCRdb reprocessed the public reads (quality trimming at Q25 with fastp, clone calling with MiXCR) and kept in-frame beta chains. Rows with a matching CDR3 protein are joined into one entry that keeps the most common DNA and genes. The sample table shows more than 650,000 distinct CDR3 sequences, and 20% to 30% are seen once. Over 2.5% of the sample comes from the top ten. These data were also filed under a second study, of T cells of mothers and their children.

The source material was blood. These receptors were collected from a boy younger than 18 in good health.

The V call is TRBV4-1, the J call TRBJ1-6, with D maybe TRBD1 (6 bases). Looked up from germline, CDR1 is MGHRA and CDR2 is YSYEKL. Trimming pared 0 bases from V and 5 bases from J, leaving 11 bases between. The length of the CDR3 is 16 residues. Written as DNA, the CDR3 is TGCGCCAGCAGCCAAGAACAAAACAGGGATAATTCACCCCTCCACTTT. This translates into CASSQEQNRDNSPLHF.

The chain uses TRBV29-1 and TRBJ1-4; D not resolved. Germline V gene sequence: CDR1 SQVTM, CDR2 ANQGSEA. V was shortened by 7 bases and J by 0 bases, with 12 bases between the two germline ends. The CDR3 has 14 amino acids. The CDR3 loop reads CSARVVATNEKLFF. Here the CDR3 DNA reads TGCAGCGCACGGGTAGTTGCAACTAATGAAAAACTGTTTTTT.

This chain connects TRBV27 to TRBJ2-3; 8 nucleotides line up with TRBD2. The J segment lost 3 bases and the V segment lost 7 bases, leaving 6 bases of the junction unmatched. Germline lookup yields CDR1 MNHEY and CDR2 SMNVEV (reference sequence). The CDR3 runs 14 residues. This CDR3 is CASNPERGTDTQYF. Here the CDR3 DNA reads TGTGCCAGCAATCCCGAGCGGGGGACAGATACGCAGTATTTT.

The V gene is TRBV10-2, the J gene TRBJ1-2, with TRBD1 matching 8 bases. This CDR3 contains 15 residues. From germline, CDR1 is WSHSY and CDR2 SAAADI. V lost 0 bases and J lost 6; bases outside the gene matches: 6. The CDR3 loop reads CASSESRRTGNGYTF. Here the CDR3 DNA reads TGCGCCAGCAGTGAGTCGAGGCGGACAGGGAATGGCTACACCTTC.

This clonotype was seen a few times. The CDR3 spells CASSSGSRLAATEETQYF. The CDR3 DNA is TGTGCCAGCAGCTCCGGATCGCGACTAGCCGCTACCGAGGAGACCCAGTACTTC. The gene calls are TRBV7-8 and TRBJ2-5; 7 positions match TRBD2. V shed 4 bases, J shed 5 bases, and the junction held 19 bases outside the gene matches. In germline, CDR1 is SGHVS, CDR2 FQNEAQ. The CDR3 runs to 18 residues.

The chain recombines TRBV7-9 with TRBJ2-7, with 8 nucleotides matching TRBD1. With V trimmed by 3 bases and J by 3 bases, 7 bases remained unmatched. Germline V CDR1 and CDR2: SEHNR, FQNEAQ (reference sequence). CDR3 size: 15 residues. The CDR3 loop is CASSLIRDRFYEQYF. The CDR3 nucleotides are TGTGCCAGCAGCTTGATCCGGGACAGGTTCTACGAGCAGTACTTC.

The chain has TRBV3-1 and TRBJ1-2; no reliable D call. The germline CDR1 and CDR2 sequences are LGHDT and YNNKEL (reference sequence). The length of the CDR3 is 13 residues. Trimming took 0 bases from V and 5 from J, leaving 7 bases between them. CDR3 sequence: CASSQDVVYGYTF. CDR3 DNA sequence: TGTGCCAGCAGCCAAGATGTAGTTTATGGCTACACCTTC.

This clonotype was seen a handful of times. The genes are TRBV9 and TRBJ1-1, with no clear D. The CDR3 is made up of 14 amino acids. V was cut by 2 bases and J by 0 bases, with 8 bases left in between. From germline, CDR1 is SGDLS and CDR2 YYNGEE. The CDR3 nucleotides read TGTGCCAGCAGCGTCGCAGGAATGAACACTGAAGCTTTCTTT. It yields the protein CASSVAGMNTEAFF.

The gene calls are TRBV4-2 and TRBJ1-4; D remains ambiguous. Per the germline V gene, CDR1 is LGHNA and CDR2 is YNFKEQ. This CDR3 has 16 amino acids. The V and J ends lost 1 base and 9 bases respectively, with 18 bases between them. The CDR3 protein is CASSQVTSGRVKKLFF. CDR3 coding DNA: TGTGCCAGCAGCCAAGTAACCTCCGGGAGAGTGAAAAAACTGTTTTTT.

This clonotype has only a few counts. The chain joins TRBV7-9 to TRBJ2-4, with TRBD2 identical over 7 bases. V was pared by 4 bases and J by 8 bases, with 8 bases of the junction left unmatched. CDR3 length: 14 residues. Germline CDR1 reads SEHNR; CDR2 reads FQNEAQ (reference sequence). CDR3 loop: CASSSREGEDIQYF. CDR3 nucleotide sequence: TGTGCCAGCAGCTCCAGGGAGGGCGAGGACATTCAGTACTTC.

This clonotype came up once. The chain recombines TRBV4-1 with TRBJ2-1; tentative D call: TRBD1 (6 bases). Per germline, CDR1 MGHRA and CDR2 YSYEKL. Trimming removed 5 bases from V and 6 bases from J, with 11 bases in between. The CDR3 spans 13 residues. CDR3 region: CASSSWGRNEQFF. The CDR3 DNA sequence: TGCGCCAGCAGCAGCTGGGGGCGCAATGAGCAGTTCTTC.

In this sample, this clonotype turned up a few times. The chain uses TRBV29-1 and TRBJ2-7; TRBD1 matches at 9 bases. Germline values: CDR1 SQVTM, CDR2 ANQGSEA. V lost 6 bases to trimming and J lost 2 bases; unmatched junction nucleotides: 2. The CDR3 extends over 12 amino acids. In DNA form, the CDR3 reads TGCAGCGTGGGGACAGGGCCCTACGAGCAGTACTTC. This sequence encodes CSVGTGPYEQYF.

This clonotype was detected a few times. The CDR3 coding sequence is TGCAGTGCTCTCCCGACCGGGGACACGGGTTTTATGGGAAAACTGTTTTTT. It yields the protein CSALPTGDTGFMGKLFF. This chain connects TRBV20-1 to TRBJ1-4; D is perhaps TRBD1 (6 bases). Germline V gene sequence: CDR1 DFQATT, CDR2 SNEGSKA (reference sequence). The CDR3 consists of 17 residues. The germline V and J ends were trimmed by 5 bases and 10 bases, with 29 bases remaining between them.

This clonotype was counted a few times. The chain has TRBV7-2 and TRBJ1-1; TRBD1 might be the D (6 bases). V lost 3 bases to trimming and J lost 0 bases, with 20 bases between them. This CDR3 region has 18 residues. The germline gives CDR1 SGHTA, CDR2 FQGNSA. Here the CDR3 DNA reads TGTGCCAGCAGCTTGGTAAGGGGGGGAAGGGGAATGAACACTGAAGCTTTCTTT. Its translation is CASSLVRGGRGMNTEAFF.

CDR3 residues: CASSQDKQGPEAFF. The DNA for the CDR3 is TGCGCCAGCAGCCAAGACAAACAGGGACCTGAAGCTTTCTTT. J is TRBJ1-1 and V is TRBV4-3, with D possibly matching TRBD1 (6 bases). The CDR3 runs to 14 residues. Germline V lookup: CDR1 LGHNA, CDR2 YSLEER. The ends were cut back, 0 bases at V and 6 bases at J, with 11 bases in the middle.

This clonotype came up a few times. This chain joins TRBV7-3 and TRBJ2-3; no firm D call. V lost 5 bases to trimming and J lost 3 bases, with 9 bases between them. The CDR3 loop spans 13 amino acids. Germline CDR1 SGHTA, CDR2 FQGTGA. DNA for the CDR3: TGTGCCAGCAGCCTACAGCTAACAGATACGCAGTATTTT. Its protein product is CASSLQLTDTQYF.

This sequence joins TRBV20-1 and TRBJ1-1; D is unclear. Trimming removed 3 bases at V and 1 base at J, with 6 bases between. The CDR3 length is 12 residues. The germline V gene has CDR1 DFQATT and CDR2 SNEGSKA (reference sequence). The CDR3 sequence: CSARAPNTEAFF. CDR3 DNA sequence: TGCAGTGCTAGGGCACCGAACACTGAAGCTTTCTTT.

This clonotype was seen a few times. This chain's CDR3 is CASSSDLSGANVLTF. CDR3 bases: TGTGCCAGCAGTTCCGATCTCTCGGGGGCCAACGTCCTGACTTTC. The rearrangement joins TRBV6-6 to TRBJ2-6; D is ambiguous. With 4 bases removed from V and 4 bases from J, the gap between germline ends came to 11 bases. CDR3 length equals 15 residues. CDR1 and CDR2 (germline): MNHNY, SVGAGI (reference sequence).

CDR3 nucleotides: TGTGCCAGCAGCTTAATGATAGAGACCCAGTACTTC. This sequence encodes CASSLMIETQYF. The chain employs TRBV7-9 and TRBJ2-5, with D hard to call. The CDR3 consists of 12 residues. Germline V gene sequence: CDR1 SEHNR, CDR2 FQNEAQ (reference sequence). Deletions cut 2 bases from V and 4 bases from J, with 5 bases between.

This clonotype showed up just a few times. This rearrangement joins TRBV28 to TRBJ2-7; D is undetermined. Germline CDR1 reads MDHEN; CDR2 reads SYDVKM. V lost 7 bases and J lost 3, with 16 bases in between. The CDR3 runs 14 residues. CDR3 sequence (DNA): TGTGCCAGCATCGAGAATCGCGAGGACTACGAGCAGTACTTC. Translating it yields CASIENREDYEQYF.

This clonotype was counted ten times or more. The rearrangement links TRBV7-2 to TRBJ2-7; unclear D gene. Germline V gives CDR1 SGHTA, CDR2 FQGNSA. The V and J ends lost 2 bases and 3 bases respectively, with 8 bases between them. The CDR3 is 13 residues long. In DNA, the CDR3 is TGTGCCAGCAGCTTAACTGGGTTCTACGAGCAGTACTTC. Residues: CASSLTGFYEQYF.

The V and J genes are TRBV11-2 and TRBJ2-3; 10 positions match TRBD1. CDR1 is SGHAT and CDR2 is FQNNGV in the germline V gene. After removal of 5 bases from V and 3 bases from J, the junction contained 11 bases not matched to a gene. The CDR3 is 17 residues long. The CDR3 spells CASSPRSTGQGTDTQYF. Written as DNA, the CDR3 is TGTGCCAGCAGCCCCAGGAGTACGGGACAGGGGACAGATACGCAGTATTTT.

This clonotype was seen only a few times. The chain recombines TRBV6-5 with TRBJ2-5; D tentatively reads TRBD1 or TRBD2 (5 bases each). The germline CDR1 and CDR2 sequences are MNHEY and SVGAGI. Trimming pared 0 bases from V and 7 bases from J, leaving 15 bases between. CDR3 size: 15 residues. As DNA, the CDR3 is TGTGCCAGCAGTTACTCAGGGGTAGCCGGAGGGACCCAGTACTTC. As protein: CASSYSGVAGGTQYF.

There are a few counts of this clonotype. The CDR3 does not close with the conserved phenylalanine or tryptophan, likely indicating a read error. CDR3 residues: CASSLVGYEQFL. The CDR3 DNA sequence: TGTGCCAGCAGCTTAGTTGGTTACGAGCAGTTCCTC. The chain combines TRBV7-9 with TRBJ2-7; D is ambiguous. The J call may be faulty, since TRBJ2-1 better matches the DNA end. The CDR3 is 12 residues long. CDR1 is SEHNR and CDR2 is FQNEAQ in the germline V gene (reference sequence).

DNA for the CDR3: TGCGCCAGCAGCTTGTCCCCTAGCAATGAGCAGTTCTTC. Translation: CASSLSPSNEQFF. The chain combines TRBV5-1 with TRBJ2-1; D remains ambiguous. The CDR3 consists of 13 residues. Trimming shortened V by 1 base and J by 6 bases, and 8 bases separated the two germline ends. The V gene's germline CDR1 is SGHRS and CDR2 YFSETQ.